This T cell receptor (beta chain) was recorded in a study of control samples from healthy donors and cancer patients. Germline V lookup: CDR1 MDHEN, CDR2 SYDVKM. After removal of 8 bases from V and 4 bases from J, the junction contained 10 bases not matched to a gene. The CDR3 sequence is 15 residues long. This table comes from immunoSEQ multiplex PCR, and its TCRdb copy is limited to in-frame clones, with some not included. The table has over 100,000 clones, 80% to 95% seen once. The sequenced sample was blood. The rearrangement uses TRBV28 and TRBJ1-3; 8 bases map to TRBD1. The receptor comes from a man aged 35 to 55 in good health. The CDR3, as DNA: TGTGCCAGCGGACAGGGCCTTTCCTTGGGAAACACCATATATTTT. The encoded protein is CASGQGLSLGNTIYF.